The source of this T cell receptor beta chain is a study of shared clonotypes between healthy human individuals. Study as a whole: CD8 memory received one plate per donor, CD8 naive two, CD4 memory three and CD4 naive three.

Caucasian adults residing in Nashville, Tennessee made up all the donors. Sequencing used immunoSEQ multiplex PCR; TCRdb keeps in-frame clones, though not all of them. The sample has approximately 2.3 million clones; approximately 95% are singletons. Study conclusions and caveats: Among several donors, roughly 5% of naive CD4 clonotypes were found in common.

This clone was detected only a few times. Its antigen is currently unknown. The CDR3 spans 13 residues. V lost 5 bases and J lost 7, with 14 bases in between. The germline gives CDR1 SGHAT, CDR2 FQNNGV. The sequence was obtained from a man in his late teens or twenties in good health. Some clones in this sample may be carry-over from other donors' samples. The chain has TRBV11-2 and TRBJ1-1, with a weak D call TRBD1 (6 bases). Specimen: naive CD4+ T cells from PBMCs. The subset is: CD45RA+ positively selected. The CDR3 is CASSQDRLDEAFF. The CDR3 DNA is TGTGCCAGCAGCCAGGACAGACTAGATGAAGCTTTCTTT.